This record concerns one T cell receptor (beta chain) sequence. It has no known antigen specificity. No clone much larger than this one lies a single base away; base qualities are absent. This specimen belongs to a study of OX40 agonist ivuxolimab in advanced cancers. Regarding the study in general: Ivuxolimab was an agonistic, fully human IgG2 monoclonal antibody directed against OX40 (CD134), a costimulatory receptor. The point of sequencing TCRbeta in the periphery was to test whether ivuxolimab changed TCR sequence diversity and drove clonal T-cell expansion. Three dose-escalation patients achieved partial responses, one with hepatocellular carcinoma and two with cutaneous melanoma. A male proportion of 75% to 85% and a mean age of about 60 years, ranging from 23 to 79, were recorded for the dose-escalation cohort. Prior anti-PD-1, anti-PD-L1 or anti-CTLA-4 therapy was permitted, and approximately 40% of dose-escalation patients had received checkpoint inhibitors. Among the roughly 50 dose-escalation patients, approximately 20 had hepatocellular carcinoma, 15 or so melanoma, 9 renal cell carcinoma and 9 head and neck cancer. Intravenous ivuxolimab was administered to patients every 2 weeks at six dose levels: 0.01, 0.1, 0.3, 1.5, 3 and 10 mg/kg. The paper covers the monotherapy dose-escalation part of the phase I ivuxolimab trial, which included N of about 50 patients.

The trial excluded patients who had a history of autoimmune disease or who were on systemic immunosuppression. Peripheral blood for TCR sequencing was collected from all dose cohorts at baseline, on cycle 4 day 1, and on cycle 7 day 1. The samples were taken from a phase I, first-in-human, multicenter, open-label dose-escalation trial of ivuxolimab. Adults with locally advanced or metastatic head and neck squamous cell, hepatocellular, melanoma or renal cell carcinoma were enrolled in the trial. Before TCR sequencing, CD4+ and CD8+ T cells were separately sorted from peripheral blood. What the work shows at the level of the full study, not this receptor alone: In the 0.1-3.0 mg/kg groups, partial responders were among the patients with the lowest normalized peripheral clonal expansion, particularly in CD8+ T cells. Low levels of normalized T-cell clonal expansion were also seen in some patients who did not respond. At doses of 0.1 to 3.0 mg/kg, clonal expansion of both CD4+ and CD8+ blood T cells was observed from baseline to week 6. The antigen specificity of the peripheral T cells that underwent clonal expansion was not determined. After ivuxolimab, expanded clones were on average more numerous among CD8+ T cells than among CD4+ T cells.

For this chain, trimming is 2 bases at the V end and 1 base at the J end, and the number of junction bases without a gene match is 3. Based on the germline V gene (reference sequence), the CDR1 and CDR2 sequences are SGHAT and FQDESV. Including cysteine and phenylalanine, the CDR3 has 16 amino acids. The sequence is cut down to CDR3 DNA, 48 bases in frame from base 1. For sequencing of the TCRbeta CDR3 region, genomic DNA was extracted from the sorted cells. The immunoSEQ Assay was used to sequence the TCRbeta CDR3 regions. The immuneACCESS repertoire file appears here via TCRdb, limited to in-frame rearrangements. These files lack a portion of the clones; in checked studies, under half of the deficit traces to unresolved V genes, and the cause of the others is not known. This sample has tens of thousands of clones in its table, and 85% to 95% of those were observed once. Around an eighth of the sample is taken by the ten largest.

The rearranged chain carries TRBV11-1 and TRBJ2-7, with TRBD2 identical over 12 junction bases. This TCR derives from an adult with an advanced solid tumor such as melanoma, head and neck, liver or kidney cancer. The input for sequencing was CD4+ or CD8+ T cells sorted from blood, taken in a trial of the OX40 agonist ivuxolimab. CDR3 region: CASSLRLAGVSYEQYF. The sequenced DNA is TGTGCCAGCAGCTTACGACTAGCGGGAGTATCCTACGAGCAGTACTTC.